This TCR beta chain emerged from a study of T cell responses to AZD1222 COVID-19 vaccine. Findings and caveats of the study: Repertoire samples came only from after the peak T cell response. Baseline serostatus was positive in only a handful of AZD1222 recipients. Spike-specific TCR breadth and depth rose after two AZD1222 doses. Donors were largely white British and mainly female; clonal diversity was possibly underestimated.

Profiled with immunoSEQ multiplex PCR; TCRdb holds only in-frame clones, not every one. The sample lists some 130,000 clones, 80% to 90% occurring once. CDR3 length: 13 amino acids. Per germline, CDR1 SEHNR and CDR2 FQNEAQ (reference sequence). Trimming took 3 bases from V and 0 from J, leaving 5 bases between them. About this clone itself: Its antigen is not identified.

The TCR comes from an adult in good health. Sample: peripheral blood, taken on day 0 of AZD1222 vaccination. The chain recombines TRBV7-9 with TRBJ1-1, with D hard to call. In DNA form, the CDR3 reads TGTGCCAGCAGCTTTCAACTGAACACTGAAGCTTTCTTT. Its translation is CASSFQLNTEAFF.